This T cell receptor beta chain was obtained from a study of cytomegalovirus exposure and HLA in healthy donors. Trimming took off 5 bases at V and 10 bases at J, with 18 bases between the two ends. Per germline, CDR1 SGHDT and CDR2 YYEEEE. The CDR3 covers 14 residues. As regards this clone: At the DNA level, this CDR3 is encoded by other sequences in the same sample as well.

Primers: 60 Vbeta forward and 13 Jbeta reverse. Profiling relied on immunoSEQ multiplex PCR, and the TCRdb table lists in-frame clones only, not all of them. The table has about 140,000 clones, 70% to 85% seen once; the top ten hold around 1.9%. This TCR derives from a man aged 40-49 years in good health and CMV-seronegative. V gene TRBV5-6 combines with J gene TRBJ1-4; a possible D gene is TRBD1 (5 bases). The sample taken for sequencing was PBMCs. CDR3 sequence (DNA): TGTGCCAGCAGTTGGGACTCCCAAGGAGGAAAACTGTTTTTT. It codes for CASSWDSQGGKLFF.